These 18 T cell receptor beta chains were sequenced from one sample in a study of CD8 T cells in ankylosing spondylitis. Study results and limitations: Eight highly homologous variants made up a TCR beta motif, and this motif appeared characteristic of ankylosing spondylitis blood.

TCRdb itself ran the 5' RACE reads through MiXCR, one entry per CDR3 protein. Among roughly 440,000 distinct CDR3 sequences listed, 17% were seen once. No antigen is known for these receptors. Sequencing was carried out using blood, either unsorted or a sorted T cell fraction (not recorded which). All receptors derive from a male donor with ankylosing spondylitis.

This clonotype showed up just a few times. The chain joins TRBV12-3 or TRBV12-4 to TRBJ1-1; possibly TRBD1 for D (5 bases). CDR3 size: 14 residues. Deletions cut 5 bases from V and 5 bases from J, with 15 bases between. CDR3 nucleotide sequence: TGTGCCAGCAGTAGAAAGACAGCTAGTACTGAAGCTTTCTTT. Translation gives CASSRKTASTEAFF.

The CDR3 DNA is TGTGCCAGCCAAAGGACAGGGAACACCGGGGAGCTGTTTTTT. Translating it yields CASQRTGNTGELFF. The V and J genes are TRBV6-1 and TRBJ2-2, with 7 bases matching TRBD1. The J segment lost 1 base and the V segment lost 8 bases, leaving 4 bases of the junction unmatched. This CDR3 is 14 amino acids long. CDR1 and CDR2 (germline): MNHNS, SASEGT.

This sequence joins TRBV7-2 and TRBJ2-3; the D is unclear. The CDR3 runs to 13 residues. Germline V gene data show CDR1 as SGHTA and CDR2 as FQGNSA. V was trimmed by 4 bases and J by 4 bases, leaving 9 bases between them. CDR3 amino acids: CASSYLGADTQYF. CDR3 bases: TGTGCCAGCAGCTACTTAGGCGCAGATACGCAGTATTTT.

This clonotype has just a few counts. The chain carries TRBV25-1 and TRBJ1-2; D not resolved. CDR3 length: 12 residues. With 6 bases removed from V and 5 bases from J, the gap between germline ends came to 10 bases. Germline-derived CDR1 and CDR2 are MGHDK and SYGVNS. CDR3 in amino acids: CASRRTGYGYTF. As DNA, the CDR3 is TGTGCCAGCAGACGGACGGGTTATGGCTACACCTTC.

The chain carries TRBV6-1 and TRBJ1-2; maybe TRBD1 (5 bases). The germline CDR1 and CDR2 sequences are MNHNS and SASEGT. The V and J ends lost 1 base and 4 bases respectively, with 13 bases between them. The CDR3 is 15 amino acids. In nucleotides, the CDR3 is TGTGCCAGCAGTGAAGAGTGGGTAGGGACCTATGGCTACACCTTC. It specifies CASSEEWVGTYGYTF.

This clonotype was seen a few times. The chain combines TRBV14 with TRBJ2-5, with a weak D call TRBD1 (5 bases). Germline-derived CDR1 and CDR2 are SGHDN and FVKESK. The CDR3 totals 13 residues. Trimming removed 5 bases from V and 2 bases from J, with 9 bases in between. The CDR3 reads CASSRQLQETQYF. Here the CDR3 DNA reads TGTGCCAGCAGCAGACAGCTACAAGAGACCCAGTACTTC. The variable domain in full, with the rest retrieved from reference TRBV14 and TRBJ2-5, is EAGVTQFPSHSVIEKGQTVTLRCDPISGHDNLYWYRRVMGKEIKFLLHFVKESKQDESGMPNNRFLAERTGGTYSTLKVQPAELEDSGVYFCASSRQLQETQYFGPGTRLLVL.

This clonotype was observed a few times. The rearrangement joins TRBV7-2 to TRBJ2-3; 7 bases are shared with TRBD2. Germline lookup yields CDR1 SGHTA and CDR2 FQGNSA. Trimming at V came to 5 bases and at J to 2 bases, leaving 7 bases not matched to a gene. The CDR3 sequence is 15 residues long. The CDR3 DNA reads TGTGCCAGCAGCCTATCAGGGAGGGACACAGATACGCAGTATTTT. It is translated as CASSLSGRDTDTQYF.

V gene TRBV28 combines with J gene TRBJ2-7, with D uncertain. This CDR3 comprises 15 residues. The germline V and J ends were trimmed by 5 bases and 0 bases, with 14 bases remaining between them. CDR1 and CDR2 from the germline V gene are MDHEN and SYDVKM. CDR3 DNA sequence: TGTGCCAGCAGTCTCCCCGGCGGAAACTCCTACGAGCAGTACTTC. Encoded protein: CASSLPGGNSYEQYF.

CDR3 DNA: TGCGCCAGCAGCTTTTCAACCCCGGGACTAGCGGCCCCAGATACGCAGTATTTT. Amino acid sequence: CASSFSTPGLAAPDTQYF. V is TRBV5-1 and J is TRBJ2-3, with 11 bases aligning to TRBD2. Germline V gene data show CDR1 as SGHRS and CDR2 as YFSETQ. The V and J ends lost 2 bases and 4 bases, in that order; junction bases with no gene match: 12. This CDR3 is built from 18 residues. The full variable domain, with the rest looked up from reference TRBV5-1 and TRBJ2-3, is KAGVTQTPRYLIKTRGQQVTLSCSPISGHRSVSWYQQTPGQGLQFLFEYFSETQRNKGNFPGRFSGRQFSNSRSEMNVSTLELGDSALYLCASSFSTPGLAAPDTQYFGPGTRLTVL.

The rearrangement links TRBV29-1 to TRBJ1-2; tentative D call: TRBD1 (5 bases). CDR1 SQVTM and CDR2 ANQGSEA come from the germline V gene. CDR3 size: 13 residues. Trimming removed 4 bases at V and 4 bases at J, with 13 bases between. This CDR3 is CSVGSGHVYGYTF. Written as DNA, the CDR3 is TGCAGCGTTGGGTCAGGACACGTCTATGGCTACACCTTC.

In DNA form, the CDR3 reads TGTGCCAGCAAATGGACAGGGAGCATCTATGGCTACACCTTC. This sequence encodes CASKWTGSIYGYTF. The chain has TRBV6-1 and TRBJ1-2, with 8 bases lining up with TRBD1. Germline CDR1 reads MNHNS; CDR2 reads SASEGT. The junction had 8 bases not matched to a gene; V was cut back by 7 bases and J by 4 bases. This CDR3 comprises 14 residues.

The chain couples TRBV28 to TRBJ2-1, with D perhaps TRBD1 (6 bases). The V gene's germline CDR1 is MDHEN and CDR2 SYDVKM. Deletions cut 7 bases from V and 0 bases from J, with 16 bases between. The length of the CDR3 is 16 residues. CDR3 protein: CASNPPTGSSYNEQFF. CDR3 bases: TGTGCCAGCAATCCTCCGACAGGAAGCTCCTACAATGAGCAGTTCTTC.

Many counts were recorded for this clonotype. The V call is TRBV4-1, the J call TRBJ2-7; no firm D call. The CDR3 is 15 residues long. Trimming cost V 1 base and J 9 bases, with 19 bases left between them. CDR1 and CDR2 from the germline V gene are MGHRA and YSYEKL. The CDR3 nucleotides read TGCGCCAGCAGCCAAGCCTACGGGTTTTCGGACGGGCAGTACTTC. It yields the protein CASSQAYGFSDGQYF.

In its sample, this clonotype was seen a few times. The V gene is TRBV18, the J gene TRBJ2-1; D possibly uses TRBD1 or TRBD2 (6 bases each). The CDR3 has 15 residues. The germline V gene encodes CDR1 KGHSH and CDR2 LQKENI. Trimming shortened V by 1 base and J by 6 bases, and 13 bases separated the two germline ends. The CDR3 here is CASSPLWGAPNEQFF. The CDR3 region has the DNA TGTGCCAGCTCACCACTGTGGGGGGCGCCCAATGAGCAGTTCTTC.

In DNA, the CDR3 is TGTGCCAGCAAAATCGACAGGGGGCCAGATACGCAGTATTTT. Translated, it gives CASKIDRGPDTQYF. This chain uses TRBV6-2 or TRBV6-3 with TRBJ2-3, with 10 nucleotides matching TRBD1. V gave up 7 bases and J gave up 4 bases; unmatched junction bases: 5. Germline V lookup: CDR1 MNHEY, CDR2 SVGEGT. This CDR3 is built from 14 residues.

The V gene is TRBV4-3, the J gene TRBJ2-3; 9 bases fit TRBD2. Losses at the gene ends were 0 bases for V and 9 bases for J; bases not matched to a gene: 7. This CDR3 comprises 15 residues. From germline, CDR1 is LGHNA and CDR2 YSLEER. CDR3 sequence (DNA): TGCGCCAGCAGCCAAGATCCCGGCGGGAGGGCGACGCAGTATTTT. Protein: CASSQDPGGRATQYF.

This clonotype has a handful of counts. In nucleotides, the CDR3 is TGTGCCAGCAGTTTATCTGACAGGACTCCTCACGAGCAGTACTTC. As protein: CASSLSDRTPHEQYF. The chain uses TRBV28 and TRBJ2-7; D may be TRBD1 (6 bases). Germline V gene sequence: CDR1 MDHEN, CDR2 SYDVKM. V was cut by 1 base and J by 5 bases, with 15 bases left in between. The CDR3 is 15 residues long.

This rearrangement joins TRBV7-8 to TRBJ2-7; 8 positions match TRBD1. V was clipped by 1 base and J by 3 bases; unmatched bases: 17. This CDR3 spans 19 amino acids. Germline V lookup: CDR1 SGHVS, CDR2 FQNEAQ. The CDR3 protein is CASSLGDRIGQGPGYEQYF. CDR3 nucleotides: TGTGCCAGCAGCTTAGGGGACAGGATCGGACAGGGACCCGGCTACGAGCAGTACTTC.